The entry below describes one TCR beta chain. Its antigen is as yet unknown. This sample was included in a study of T cell responses to AZD1222 COVID-19 vaccine. Germline CDR1 and CDR2: SGDLS and YYNGEE. The V end was cut by 4 bases, the J end by 3 bases, with 8 bases between. This CDR3 spans 12 amino acids. General study results and limits: Possibly, clonal diversity was underestimated; donors were largely white British and included more females.

Sequenced by immunoSEQ multiplex PCR; TCRdb stores in-frame clones only, minus some. This table has about 19,000 clones, about four fifths appearing once. The chain links TRBV9 to TRBJ2-7, with D maybe TRBD1 (5 bases). This specimen was peripheral blood, taken 28 days after the second AZD1222 dose. This sequence originates from an adult who received the AZD1222 COVID-19 vaccine. CDR3 DNA: TGTGCCAGCAGCCCCCAGGGCTACGAGCAGTACTTC. This codes for CASSPQGYEQYF.